Listed here are 19 T cell receptor beta chains from one sample, sequenced in a study of early T cells in non-severe SARS-CoV-2 infection. MiXCR was run by TCRdb on the 5' RACE reads, yielding one entry per CDR3 protein. The sample has tens of thousands of distinct CDR3 sequences, about 9.3% seen once. The material sequenced was whole blood. These receptors were collected from an adult who was a healthcare worker with PCR-confirmed SARS-CoV-2 infection or an uninfected control (not recorded which).

Ten or more counts support this clonotype. This chain joins TRBV7-2 and TRBJ1-1; D unresolved. V was trimmed by 8 bases and J by 5 bases, leaving 18 bases between them. This CDR3 contains 14 residues. Germline V CDR1 and CDR2: SGHTA, FQGNSA. The CDR3 DNA reads as TGTGCCAGCCGAGCAACGGCGGGGAGGACTGAAGCTTTCTTT. This sequence encodes CASRATAGRTEAFF.

This clonotype was seen a few times. The chain is built from TRBV7-2 and TRBJ2-1; 8 bases agree with TRBD1. Germline CDR1 and CDR2: SGHTA and FQGNSA. This CDR3 is built from 13 residues. The V and J ends lost 3 bases and 9 bases, in that order; junction bases with no gene match: 4. For the CDR3, the DNA is TGTGCCAGCAGCTTGGACCAGGGGGCTGAGCAGTTCTTC. Protein: CASSLDQGAEQFF. Full variable domain (missing parts from reference TRBV7-2 and TRBJ2-1): GAGVSQSPSNKVTEKGKDVELRCDPISGHTALYWYRQSLGQGLEFLIYFQGNSAPDKSGLPSDRFSAERTGGSVSTLTIQRTQQEDSAVYLCASSLDQGAEQFFGPGTRLTVL.

This clonotype appeared many times. The junction does not match germline at one end; this may be a read error. The chain uses TRBV6-2 or TRBV6-3 and TRBJ1-2, with a weak D call TRBD1 (5 bases). The CDR3 has 10 residues. Germline loops: CDR1 MNHEY, CDR2 SVGEGT. This chain's CDR3 is CASRNEQVVF. CDR3 DNA sequence: TGTGCCAGCAGGAACGAACAGGTCGTCTTC.

This clonotype occurred many times. V gene TRBV20-1 combines with J gene TRBJ1-2; no clear D. Between the trimmed V and J ends, which lost 0 bases and 0 bases, there was a span of 11 bases. The CDR3 loop spans 15 amino acids. The germline V gene has CDR1 DFQATT and CDR2 SNEGSKA (reference sequence). The CDR3 DNA is TGCAGTGCTAGAGATGTCGGCAGCGCTAACTATGGCTACACCTTC. This codes for CSARDVGSANYGYTF.

This clonotype was detected ten times or more. The chain couples TRBV2 to TRBJ2-1; 9 bases map to TRBD2. CDR1 is SNHLY, CDR2 FYNNEI, per germline. V shed 5 bases and J 0 bases; nucleotides not matched to a gene: 2. This CDR3 has 15 amino acids. CDR3 nucleotides: TGTGCCAGCAGTTATAGCGGGAGCTCCTACAATGAGCAGTTCTTC. Its translation is CASSYSGSSYNEQFF.

This clonotype occurred many times. The gene calls are TRBV19 and TRBJ2-2; D remains unclear. This CDR3 contains 16 residues. V was shortened by 3 bases and J by 5 bases, with 16 bases between the two germline ends. CDR1 and CDR2 (germline): LNHDA, SQIVND (reference sequence). CDR3 DNA sequence: TGTGCCAGTAGTATCGTACTACACGTGGGTACCGGGGAGCTGTTTTTT. Amino acid sequence: CASSIVLHVGTGELFF.

This clonotype was seen only a few times. The chain carries TRBV7-2 and TRBJ2-7; D gene ambiguous. Germline CDR1 reads SGHTA; CDR2 reads FQGNSA. V lost 1 base, J lost 7 bases, and 11 bases lay in between. The length of the CDR3 is 13 residues. The CDR3 loop reads CASSLVLSGEQYF. The CDR3 DNA follows: TGTGCCAGCAGCTTAGTTTTGTCTGGAGAGCAGTACTTC.

This clonotype occurred a few times. J is TRBJ1-5 and V is TRBV5-6; tentatively, D is TRBD1 (6 bases). This CDR3 is 14 amino acids long. The V end was cut by 4 bases, the J end by 4 bases, with 12 bases between. Germline V gene data show CDR1 as SGHDT and CDR2 as YYEEEE. CDR3 amino acids: CASSLGAGNQPQHF. The CDR3, as DNA: TGTGCCAGCAGCCTGGGGGCGGGGAATCAGCCCCAGCATTTT.

This clonotype was found once. At one end, the junction sequence differs from germline, possibly due to a read error. V and J are TRBV20-1 and TRBJ2-3, with D unresolved. The CDR3 sequence is 14 residues long. From germline, CDR1 is DFQATT and CDR2 SNEGSKA (reference sequence). CDR3 sequence (DNA): TGCAGTGCTAGAGATTTCTTTTCTACAGATGCGCAGTATTTT. This gives the protein CSARDFFSTDAQYF.

At least ten counts were recorded for this clonotype. The chain has TRBV6-2 or TRBV6-3 and TRBJ2-2, with TRBD1 as a possible D gene (5 bases). CDR3 length equals 16 residues. The V gene's germline CDR1 is MNHEY and CDR2 SVGEGT. V shed 5 bases and J shed 4 bases, with 17 bases lying between them. CDR3 protein: CASSNGIGVSTGELFF. CDR3 coding DNA: TGTGCCAGCAGTAACGGTATAGGGGTCAGCACCGGGGAGCTGTTTTTT.

The rearrangement links TRBV11-3 to TRBJ1-1; the D gene is possibly TRBD1 (5 bases). V was clipped by 5 bases and J by 8 bases, with 12 bases between them. This CDR3 is 12 amino acids long. Germline assignment: CDR1 SGHNT and CDR2 YENEEA. The CDR3 loop is CASSPGPGEAFF. In nucleotides, the CDR3 is TGTGCCAGCAGCCCAGGCCCAGGGGAAGCTTTCTTT.

There are a few counts of this clonotype. This CDR3 is CSASRGGARNQPQHF. The CDR3 nucleotides read TGCAGTGCTAGTAGAGGAGGGGCGCGGAATCAGCCCCAGCATTTT. The V gene is TRBV20-1, the J gene TRBJ1-5; a weak D match, TRBD1 (5 bases). Germline CDR1 reads DFQATT; CDR2 reads SNEGSKA (reference sequence). The germline V and J ends were trimmed by 3 bases and 4 bases, with 16 bases remaining between them. The CDR3 is made up of 15 amino acids.

This clonotype was observed a few times. The rearrangement joins TRBV2 to TRBJ1-2; TRBD1 is a possible D gene (5 bases). Per the germline V gene, CDR1 is SNHLY and CDR2 is FYNNEI. This CDR3 comprises 13 residues. The ends were cut back, 6 bases at V and 7 bases at J, with 15 bases in the middle. In DNA form, the CDR3 reads TGTGCCAGCAGCGCAGCAGGACATGGTGGCTACACCTTC. This translates into CASSAAGHGGYTF.

Points on this clonotype: A read error may explain this, as a much larger clone is one base away. The chain employs TRBV12-3 or TRBV12-4 and TRBJ2-1; D possibly corresponds to TRBD2 (6 bases). CDR3 length: 14 amino acids. Deletions cut 1 base from V and 12 bases from J, with 16 bases between. The CDR3 DNA follows: TGTGCCAGCAGTTTAGACGGGAGCGGCCGTGTGCAGTTCTTC. The encoded protein is CASSLDGSGRVQFF.

Only a few counts were recorded for this clonotype. V gene TRBV10-3 combines with J gene TRBJ2-7; D may be TRBD1 (5 bases). Trimming stripped 2 bases from V and 4 bases from J, with 12 bases between. The CDR3 is made up of 14 amino acids. Per the germline V gene, CDR1 is ENHRY and CDR2 is SYGVKD. In DNA, the CDR3 is TGTGCCATCAGTGAGAGTCCAGGACAATACGAGCAGTACTTC. Translating it yields CAISESPGQYEQYF.

This clonotype was counted between two and nine times. This chain links TRBV10-3 with TRBJ1-2, with a tentative D call TRBD1 (6 bases). CDR3 size: 14 residues. The V gene's germline CDR1 is ENHRY and CDR2 SYGVKD. V shed 2 bases and J shed 4 bases, with 11 bases lying between them. The CDR3 loop reads CAISEQGQSYGYTF. CDR3 bases: TGTGCCATCAGTGAGCAGGGGCAGTCCTATGGCTACACCTTC.

This clonotype was counted many times. The chain has TRBV10-2 and TRBJ1-1; D is ambiguous. The germline V and J ends were trimmed by 7 bases and 10 bases, with 13 bases remaining between them. CDR1 is WSHSY, CDR2 SAAADI, per germline. The CDR3 is 11 residues long. The CDR3 sequence is CASIYAGAAFF. The DNA for the CDR3 is TGCGCCAGCATTTACGCAGGTGCAGCTTTCTTT.

This chain joins TRBV7-8 and TRBJ1-1; 8 bases agree with TRBD1. J gave up 8 bases and V 4 bases, and 3 bases lay outside the gene matches. The germline CDR1 and CDR2 sequences are SGHVS and FQNEAQ. The CDR3 is made up of 12 amino acids. The CDR3 region has the DNA TGTGCCAGCAGCTCGACAGGGGTGGAAGCTTTCTTT. Translated: CASSSTGVEAFF.

This clonotype was observed many times. This chain joins TRBV15 and TRBJ1-5, with D uncertain. V lost 1 base, J lost 1 base, and 5 bases lay in between. The CDR3 totals 14 residues. The germline gives CDR1 LNHNV, CDR2 YYDKDF (reference sequence). The CDR3 loop is CATSRGGSNQPQHF. The CDR3 DNA sequence: TGTGCCACCAGCAGAGGAGGCAGCAATCAGCCCCAGCATTTT.